A single sample gave rise to the 4 T cell receptor beta chains below, sequenced in a study of T cell changes during pregnancy in multiple sclerosis. TCRdb keeps only in-frame clones here, not all; method: immunoSEQ multiplex PCR. The table lists some 40,000 clones, about 95% of them singletons. The starting material was CD4+ T cells from peripheral blood mononuclear cells, obtained in the second trimester of pregnancy. The receptor set was obtained from a female donor with multiple sclerosis, enrolled in a pregnancy study.

The chain has TRBV2 and TRBJ2-3; a possible D gene is TRBD2 (6 bases). The germline V gene encodes CDR1 SNHLY and CDR2 FYNNEI. This CDR3 spans 15 amino acids. The V end lost 2 bases, the J end lost 5 bases, and 14 bases lay between the germline ends. The CDR3 DNA reads as TGTGCCAGCAGTGAACAAGGACTAAAGGGAGATACGCAGTATTTT. Its translation is CASSEQGLKGDTQYF.

The chain combines TRBV7-2 with TRBJ1-5; possible D gene TRBD1, 6 bases. The CDR3 is 14 residues long. The V gene's germline CDR1 is SGHTA and CDR2 FQGNSA. The V end was cut by 3 bases, the J end by 8 bases, with 14 bases between. CDR3 protein: CASSFPDRYEPQHF. As DNA, the CDR3 is TGTGCCAGCAGCTTTCCAGACAGGTACGAGCCCCAGCATTTT.

V gene TRBV19 combines with J gene TRBJ2-1; weak D call: TRBD2 (6 bases). The CDR3 length is 15 residues. Germline CDR1 LNHDA, CDR2 SQIVND (reference sequence). The V end lost 3 bases, the J end lost 6 bases, and 15 bases lay between the germline ends. The DNA of the CDR3 is TGTGCCAGTAGTATTCCACGGGGGTTATTCAATGAGCAGTTCTTC. It yields the protein CASSIPRGLFNEQFF.

The J gene is TRBJ1-6, the V gene TRBV5-4; no reliable D call. The CDR3 loop spans 14 amino acids. The ends were cut back, 0 bases at V and 6 bases at J, with 7 bases in the middle. Germline V gene sequence: CDR1 SGHNT, CDR2 YYREEE (reference sequence). The DNA of the CDR3 is TGTGCCAGCAGCTTGGGCGGTTTTAATTCACCCCTCCACTTT. Protein sequence: CASSLGGFNSPLHF.